This passage covers 8 T cell receptor beta chains from one sample sequenced in a study of Graves' ophthalmopathy and Graves' hyperthyroidism. For repertoire sequencing, the TCR beta CDR3 regions were amplified from RNA transcripts. HTBI primers were used in a first-round RT-PCR, which preceded a second-round multiplex PCR. TCRdb reprocessed the multiplex PCR reads with MiXCR, giving one entry per CDR3 protein. The sample consists of hundreds of thousands of distinct CDR3 sequences, 22% of them appearing once. The sample was peripheral blood. The receptor source for this set is a woman aged 18-35 years with stable Graves' hyperthyroidism. Some clones in this sample may be carry-over from other donors' samples.

The gene calls are TRBV11-2 and TRBJ2-7; possible D gene TRBD2, 5 bases. Germline-derived CDR1 and CDR2 are SGHAT and FQNNGV. V lost 5 bases and J lost 6, with 11 bases in between. CDR3 length equals 12 residues. DNA of the CDR3: TGTGCCAGCAGCCGGGAAGCGACCGAGCAGTACTTC. Amino acids: CASSREATEQYF. Drawing the rest from reference TRBV11-2 and TRBJ2-7, the complete variable domain is EAGVAQSPRYKIIEKRQSVAFWCNPISGHATLYWYQQILGQGPKLLIQFQNNGVVDDSQLPKDRFSAERLKGVDSTLKIQPAKLEDSAVYLCASSREATEQYFGPGTRLTVT.

This clonotype was recorded many times. V and J are TRBV6-2 or TRBV6-3 and TRBJ2-2; a weak D match, TRBD1 (5 bases). CDR1 is MNHEY, CDR2 SVGEGT, per germline. The CDR3 length is 15 residues. Trimming took 6 bases from V and 0 from J, leaving 11 bases between them. In nucleotides, the CDR3 is TGTGCCAGCAGGAGACAGACCCCGAACACCGGGGAGCTGTTTTTT. Residues: CASRRQTPNTGELFF.

This clonotype was picked up one time. The chain recombines TRBV7-9 with TRBJ1-2, with D unresolved. The germline CDR1 and CDR2 sequences are SEHNR and FQNEAQ (reference sequence). The CDR3 extends over 13 amino acids. V dropped 3 bases and J dropped 8 bases, with 13 bases sitting between them. In DNA form, the CDR3 reads TGTGCCAGCAGCTTCAGCGGGGAAAACGGCTACACCTTC. This encodes CASSFSGENGYTF.

Many counts were recorded for this clonotype. The chain is built from TRBV12-3 or TRBV12-4 and TRBJ1-2; a possible D gene is TRBD1 (5 bases). Trimming left V 10 bases short and J 4 bases short, with 19 bases between. CDR3 length: 14 residues. The CDR3 DNA reads TGTGCCACCGACATCGGGGGGGTCGGCTATGGCTACACCTTC. Protein product: CATDIGGVGYGYTF.

This clonotype has at least ten counts. The chain joins TRBV6-1 to TRBJ2-7, with TRBD2 matching over 10 bases. CDR3 size: 15 residues. From germline, CDR1 is MNHNS and CDR2 SASEGT. V was pared by 6 bases and J by 2 bases, with 7 bases of the junction left unmatched. The CDR3 coding sequence is TGTGCCAGCAGGGACCAACTAGCGGGGCCCTACGAGCAGTACTTC. Protein sequence: CASRDQLAGPYEQYF.

The table lists this clonotype with many counts. The chain recombines TRBV19 with TRBJ1-5, with 8 nucleotides matching TRBD1. CDR3 length: 14 residues. CDR1 is LNHDA, CDR2 SQIVND, per germline (reference sequence). V lost 3 bases and J lost 7; bases outside the gene matches: 5. The CDR3 region has the DNA TGTGCCAGTAGTATGGGACAGGTGGAACAGCCCCAGCATTTT. Translating it yields CASSMGQVEQPQHF.

J is TRBJ2-2 and V is TRBV12-5; 9 nucleotides match TRBD2. Germline V gene data show CDR1 as LGHNT and CDR2 as FRNRAP. The CDR3 consists of 16 residues. Trimming cost V 6 bases and J 6 bases; bases outside gene matches: 11. In DNA form, the CDR3 reads TGTGCTAGTGGAAAAGGACTTGCGGGAGGGCCCGGGGAGCTGTTTTTT. This gives the protein CASGKGLAGGPGELFF.

This clonotype has ten or more counts. A much bigger clone sits one base away, suggesting this may be a read error. The chain employs TRBV19 and TRBJ1-1; D gene uncertain. This CDR3 has 13 residues. Germline CDR1 LNHDA, CDR2 SQIVND (reference sequence). V gave up 1 base and J gave up 0 bases, with 3 bases separating them. The CDR3, as DNA: TGTGCCAGTAGTATAGGCGTGAACACTGAAGCTTTCTTT. This translates into CASSIGVNTEAFF.